The rows below give T cell receptor beta chains drawn from one sample of a study of blood T cell repertoires in COVID-19. Sequencing was performed with immunoSEQ multiplex PCR; in TCRdb, only in-frame clones are kept and a portion is missing. The repertoire includes 95,000 to 150,000 clones, over 70% of them detected once, and about 4% sits in the top ten. The sequencing sample was made of peripheral blood. These receptors were taken from a woman aged 50 to 60 with acute or convalescent COVID-19. The CDR3 runs from the conserved cysteine through the conserved F or W. Fields, in order: CDR3 DNA, CDR3 protein, D gene, V gene, J gene, clone size. A D gene is named only where the DNA matches it firmly. Clone size is stated in some rows and not others, as once, few, many or a class when expanded.

DNA: TGTGCCACCAGTGACTCACAGGGTGTCAACACCGGGGAGCTGTTTTTT
CDR3: CATSDSQGVNTGELFF
D: .
V: TRBV24-1
J: TRBJ2-2
size: .

DNA: TGTGCCAGCAGCTTAGGTGGTAGCGGGGGGAAATACCAAGAGACCCAGTACTTC
CDR3: CASSLGGSGGKYQETQYF
D: TRBD2
V: TRBV7-8
J: TRBJ2-5
size: once

DNA: TGTGCCAGCAATTTAGGGACAGGAAACCAAGAGACCCAGTACTTC
CDR3: CASNLGTGNQETQYF
D: TRBD1
V: TRBV27
J: TRBJ2-5
size: .

DNA: TGTGCCAGCAGCTTAGGGGGCAGGGAGGGATCACCCCTCCACTTT
CDR3: CASSLGGREGSPLHF
D: .
V: TRBV7-9
J: TRBJ1-6
size: .

DNA: TGTGCCAGCAGCTTGTGGGGCGGTCAGCCCCAGCATTTT
CDR3: CASSLWGGQPQHF
D: .
V: TRBV7-3
J: TRBJ1-5
size: .

DNA: TGTGCCAGCAGTTTACCGGCGACTAGCGGGAGGGCCTCGAGTGACACCGGGGAGCTGTTTTTT
CDR3: CASSLPATSGRASSDTGELFF
D: TRBD2
V: TRBV28
J: TRBJ2-2
size: .

DNA: TGTGCCAGCAGTGAAGGGGACACTCTGGTCTCACCCCTCCACTTT
CDR3: CASSEGDTLVSPLHF
D: .
V: TRBV6-1
J: TRBJ1-6
size: .

DNA: TGCGCCAGCAGCTTGGCGGGTTTTTTAGGCTATGGCTACACCTTC
CDR3: CASSLAGFLGYGYTF
D: .
V: TRBV5-1
J: TRBJ1-2
size: .

DNA: TGCAGTGCCAGTCTGCTAGCGGGAGCAAGCGAGCAGTACTTC
CDR3: CSASLLAGASEQYF
D: TRBD2
V: TRBV20-1
J: TRBJ2-7
size: .

DNA: TGTGCCAGCAGCTTCGGGACTAGCGGGAGGTACGCGGCCAAAAACATTCAGTACTTC
CDR3: CASSFGTSGRYAAKNIQYF
D: TRBD2
V: TRBV5-4
J: TRBJ2-4
size: .

DNA: TGTGCCAGCAGCTCCCCCCAAGGAATGCTAGCGGACAGCTCCTACGAGCAGTACTTC
CDR3: CASSSPQGMLADSSYEQYF
D: .
V: TRBV7-9
J: TRBJ2-7
size: .

DNA: TGTGCCAGTGCCGCGGGGCAGCCTAGCACAGATACGCAGTATTTT
CDR3: CASAAGQPSTDTQYF
D: .
V: TRBV19
J: TRBJ2-3
size: .

DNA: TGTGCCAGCTCGCAGAGCACAGATACGCAGTATTTT
CDR3: CASSQSTDTQYF
D: .
V: TRBV18
J: TRBJ2-3
size: few

DNA: TGTGCCAGCAGTTACTCGGCAGACACCGATGAGCAGTTCTTC
CDR3: CASSYSADTDEQFF
D: .
V: TRBV6-5
J: TRBJ2-1
size: few

DNA: TGTGCCAGCTCACCCAATAGTTCCCCGGATCAGCCCCAGCATTTT
CDR3: CASSPNSSPDQPQHF
D: .
V: TRBV18
J: TRBJ1-5
size: once

DNA: TGTGCCAGCAGCCAAGAGGGAGGGTTTAATTCACCCCTCCACTTT
CDR3: CASSQEGGFNSPLHF
D: .
V: TRBV4-2
J: TRBJ1-6
size: .

DNA: TGTGCCAGCAGCACAGCCGACAGGGGGATCCCTGAAGCTTTCTTT
CDR3: CASSTADRGIPEAFF
D: TRBD1
V: TRBV5-8
J: TRBJ1-1
size: few

DNA: TGTGCCAGCAGAATACAGTGGTCGCAAGAGACCCAGTACTTC
CDR3: CASRIQWSQETQYF
D: .
V: TRBV27
J: TRBJ2-5
size: .

DNA: TGTGCCAGCAGCCACAGTCGCACTGAAGCTTTCTTT
CDR3: CASSHSRTEAFF
D: .
V: TRBV3-1/TRBV3-2
J: TRBJ1-1
size: .

DNA: TGTGCCAGCAGCTCAAGCGGGAGTATGGCCAATGAGCAGTTCTTC
CDR3: CASSSSGSMANEQFF
D: TRBD2
V: TRBV11-2
J: TRBJ2-1
size: few

DNA: TGTGCCATCAGTGAGTCGATGGGACAGGGTAATTCACCCCTCCACTTT
CDR3: CAISESMGQGNSPLHF
D: TRBD1
V: TRBV10-3
J: TRBJ1-6
size: .

DNA: TGTGCCAGCAGCCAAGATCGAAGCGCCGATACGCAGTATTTT
CDR3: CASSQDRSADTQYF
D: .
V: TRBV14
J: TRBJ2-3
size: .

DNA: TGTGCCAGCAGCCAATCTTCTGGAAGAGGACAGCCCCAGCATTTT
CDR3: CASSQSSGRGQPQHF
D: .
V: TRBV16
J: TRBJ1-5
size: .

DNA: TGCGCCAGCAGGCCTCTGGGTCGGGAGGACTATGGCTACACCTTC
CDR3: CASRPLGREDYGYTF
D: .
V: TRBV4-1
J: TRBJ1-2
size: .

DNA: TGTGCCACCAGCAGAAATAACCCGGGACTAGCGGGAGGCGATGAGCAGTTCTTC
CDR3: CATSRNNPGLAGGDEQFF
D: TRBD2
V: TRBV15
J: TRBJ2-1
size: .

DNA: TGTGCCAGCAGCGTAGGCGCCCTGGGCCCGGCAACTAATGAAAAACTGTTTTTT
CDR3: CASSVGALGPATNEKLFF
D: .
V: TRBV9
J: TRBJ1-4
size: once

DNA: TGTGCCAGCAGCCAATCTCTGGCAGGACTAGCGGGAGAACAAGAGACCCAGTACTTC
CDR3: CASSQSLAGLAGEQETQYF
D: TRBD2
V: TRBV3-1/TRBV3-2
J: TRBJ2-5
size: .

DNA: TGTGCCAGCAGCTACGGACAGGGTAGCACTGAAGCTTTCTTT
CDR3: CASSYGQGSTEAFF
D: TRBD1
V: TRBV7-9
J: TRBJ1-1
size: .

DNA: TGCGCCAGCAGCTTGGAAAGGGGGCACAACACCGGGGAGCTGTTTTTT
CDR3: CASSLERGHNTGELFF
D: TRBD1
V: TRBV5-1
J: TRBJ2-2
size: .

DNA: TGTGCCAGCAGCCAAGGAGGGGGCGCAGGTGGAAACACCATATATTTT
CDR3: CASSQGGGAGGNTIYF
D: TRBD1
V: TRBV3-1/TRBV3-2
J: TRBJ1-3
size: .

DNA: TGTGCCAGCAGCTTAAGGCAGGGGAATGAAAAACTGTTTTTT
CDR3: CASSLRQGNEKLFF
D: .
V: TRBV7-9
J: TRBJ1-4
size: .

DNA: TGTGCCAGCAGTAGCGACCCACGGGAGAGCAATCAGCCCCAGCATTTT
CDR3: CASSSDPRESNQPQHF
D: .
V: TRBV28
J: TRBJ1-5
size: .

DNA: TGTGCCAGCAGTTTACGGTGGGGCGTAAACTACGAGCAGTACTTC
CDR3: CASSLRWGVNYEQYF
D: .
V: TRBV27
J: TRBJ2-7
size: .

DNA: TGTGCCAGCAGCTCGCCCCTCGACAGGTCCTACGAGCAGTACTTC
CDR3: CASSSPLDRSYEQYF
D: .
V: TRBV7-9
J: TRBJ2-7
size: .

DNA: TGTGCCAGCCGGGGAGCAGGGGGCTCAGATACGCAGTATTTT
CDR3: CASRGAGGSDTQYF
D: TRBD1
V: TRBV6-5
J: TRBJ2-3
size: .

DNA: TGTGCCAGCTCACTCGGGGTCAGTTCGGGAAACACCATATATTTT
CDR3: CASSLGVSSGNTIYF
D: .
V: TRBV18
J: TRBJ1-3
size: once

DNA: TGTGCCAGCAGCTTATATTCTGGGACAGGCACTACAGATACGCAGTATTTT
CDR3: CASSLYSGTGTTDTQYF
D: TRBD1
V: TRBV11-3
J: TRBJ2-3
size: .

DNA: TGTGCCAGCTCCTCGGCTAGTCCCGGTTACAATGAGCAGTTCTTC
CDR3: CASSSASPGYNEQFF
D: .
V: TRBV18
J: TRBJ2-1
size: .

DNA: TGTGCCACCAGTGATCAGGACGGGAAGCCCCAGCATTTT
CDR3: CATSDQDGKPQHF
D: .
V: TRBV24-1
J: TRBJ1-5
size: once

DNA: TGTGCCAGCAGCCTGAATACAGGGAGCTACAATGAGCAGTTCTTC
CDR3: CASSLNTGSYNEQFF
D: .
V: TRBV5-5
J: TRBJ2-1
size: many

DNA: TGTGCCAGCAGCCAAGGGTCCGGGACTGTTAACACCGGGGAGCTGTTTTTT
CDR3: CASSQGSGTVNTGELFF
D: .
V: TRBV7-3
J: TRBJ2-2
size: .

DNA: TGTGCCAGCGGGGGGGCGGAGGAGACCCAGTACTTC
CDR3: CASGGAEETQYF
D: .
V: TRBV2
J: TRBJ2-5
size: .

DNA: TGTGCCAGCAGTTCAATGGACAGGGGGGGAAATAATTCACCCCTCCACTTT
CDR3: CASSSMDRGGNNSPLHF
D: TRBD1
V: TRBV7-9
J: TRBJ1-6
size: few

DNA: TGCGCCAGCAGCTTGTACAGTGCAACTAATGAAAAACTGTTTTTT
CDR3: CASSLYSATNEKLFF
D: .
V: TRBV5-1
J: TRBJ1-4
size: once

DNA: TGTGCCAGCGGGACAGGGGATCTTGGCTACACCTTC
CDR3: CASGTGDLGYTF
D: TRBD1
V: TRBV28
J: TRBJ1-2
size: .